The 29 T cell receptor beta chains reported below all come from one sample, sequenced in a study of OX40 agonist ivuxolimab in advanced cancers. Using immunoSEQ multiplex PCR, the repertoire was profiled, and TCRdb retains in-frame clones only, with some absent. The table has under 70,000 clones, around 87% seen once. Sequenced material: CD4+ or CD8+ T cells sorted from blood, taken in a trial of the OX40 agonist ivuxolimab. These TCRs come from an adult with an advanced solid tumor such as melanoma, head and neck, liver or kidney cancer.

The rearrangement uses TRBV6-5 and TRBJ2-3, with D possibly called TRBD1 or TRBD2 (5 bases each). Germline V gene data show CDR1 as MNHEY and CDR2 as SVGAGI. V was shortened by 4 bases and J by 0 bases, with 11 bases between the two germline ends. This CDR3 is 15 amino acids long. CDR3 residues: CASSSGTVSTDTQYF. The CDR3 coding sequence is TGTGCCAGCAGTTCCGGGACCGTCAGCACAGATACGCAGTATTTT.

The chain couples TRBV14 to TRBJ1-1, with D unresolved. Germline V CDR1 and CDR2: SGHDN, FVKESK. Trimming cost V 4 bases and J 0 bases, with 18 bases left between them. The CDR3 loop spans 17 amino acids. As DNA, the CDR3 is TGTGCCAGCAGCCGTCGAGGAGGCGGACGGTTGAACACTGAAGCTTTCTTT. It encodes CASSRRGGGRLNTEAFF. Full variable domain (missing parts from reference TRBV14 and TRBJ1-1): EAGVTQFPSHSVIEKGQTVTLRCDPISGHDNLYWYRRVMGKEIKFLLHFVKESKQDESGMPNNRFLAERTGGTYSTLKVQPAELEDSGVYFCASSRRGGGRLNTEAFFGQGTRLTVV.

This clone was recorded at least ten times. Other DNA sequences in this sample translate to the same CDR3. The V call is TRBV28, the J call TRBJ1-1; D unclear. The CDR3 length is 13 residues. Germline CDR1 and CDR2: MDHEN and SYDVKM. V was trimmed by 4 bases and J by 0 bases, leaving 6 bases between them. CDR3 region: CASSSVMNTEAFF. CDR3 in DNA: TGTGCCAGCAGTTCAGTCATGAACACTGAAGCTTTCTTT.

J is TRBJ2-1 and V is TRBV27; the D gene is possibly TRBD1 (5 bases). The CDR3 sequence is 15 residues long. V was cut by 7 bases and J by 0 bases, with 13 bases left in between. The germline V gene has CDR1 MNHEY and CDR2 SMNVEV (reference sequence). CDR3 protein: CASTPGWSSYNEQFF. In DNA form, the CDR3 reads TGTGCCAGCACCCCAGGGTGGAGCTCCTACAATGAGCAGTTCTTC.

V and J are TRBV5-6 and TRBJ2-1; D may be TRBD1 (5 bases). V lost 4 bases, J lost 8 bases, and 16 bases lay in between. Looked up from germline, CDR1 is SGHDT and CDR2 is YYEEEE. The CDR3 has 14 amino acids. The CDR3 coding sequence is TGTGCCAGCAGCCCCAGGGAATGGGTCGATGAGCAGTTCTTC. Translated, it gives CASSPREWVDEQFF. Supplemented by reference TRBV5-6 and TRBJ2-1, the full variable domain reads DAGVTQSPTHLIKTRGQQVTLRCSPKSGHDTVSWYQQALGQGPQFIFQYYEEEERQRGNFPDRFSGHQFPNYSSELNVNALLLGDSALYLCASSPREWVDEQFFGPGTRLTVL.

The chain is built from TRBV5-8 and TRBJ2-3, with D possibly matching TRBD1 (6 bases). V shed 2 bases and J shed 6 bases, with 13 bases lying between them. This CDR3 comprises 14 residues. CDR1 SGHTS and CDR2 YDEGEE come from the germline V gene. CDR3 sequence reads: CASSFSRGPDTQYF. The CDR3 DNA is TGTGCCAGCAGCTTCAGCAGGGGTCCCGATACGCAGTATTTT.

The gene calls are TRBV28 and TRBJ2-6; perhaps TRBD2 as D (5 bases). V gave up 5 bases and J gave up 1 base, with 12 bases separating them. The CDR3 spans 16 residues. Germline V CDR1 and CDR2: MDHEN, SYDVKM. The CDR3 is CASSHRTGSGANVLTF. CDR3 bases: TGTGCCAGCAGTCACCGGACTGGATCTGGGGCCAACGTCCTGACTTTC.

This clone was recorded once. J is TRBJ2-2 and V is TRBV6-5; unclear D gene. Germline CDR1 is MNHEY and CDR2 is SVGAGI. Trimming stripped 5 bases from V and 7 bases from J, with 14 bases between. This CDR3 is 14 amino acids long. CDR3 nucleotide sequence: TGTGCCAGCAGTCCCCAGCCCAGTGGCGGGGAGCTGTTTTTT. It is translated as CASSPQPSGGELFF.

The rearrangement joins TRBV6-5 to TRBJ1-2; tentative D call: TRBD1 (6 bases). Germline lookup yields CDR1 MNHEY and CDR2 SVGAGI. The CDR3 has 16 amino acids. V lost 0 bases to trimming and J lost 4 bases, with 15 bases between them. CDR3 sequence reads: CASSYSRQDGIYGYTF. The CDR3, as DNA: TGTGCCAGCAGTTACTCGAGACAGGATGGGATCTATGGCTACACCTTC.

Sample share makes this clone medium-sized. The chain combines TRBV5-1 with TRBJ1-1; D is unclear. The V end lost 1 base, the J end lost 1 base, and 5 bases lay between the germline ends. Per the germline V gene, CDR1 is SGHRS and CDR2 is YFSETQ. The CDR3 sequence is 13 residues long. DNA of the CDR3: TGCGCCAGCAGCTTGCGGCCGAACACTGAAGCTTTCTTT. Residues: CASSLRPNTEAFF.

The chain has TRBV6-4 and TRBJ1-2; no clear D. V was clipped by 0 bases and J by 4 bases, with 9 bases between them. CDR1 is MRHNA, CDR2 SNTAGT, per germline. The CDR3 totals 14 residues. As DNA, the CDR3 is TGTGCCAGCAGTGACTCTCGCGGGCCCTATGGCTACACCTTC. Amino acid sequence: CASSDSRGPYGYTF.

The rearrangement joins TRBV9 to TRBJ2-7, with a weak D call TRBD2 (5 bases). Trimming removed 5 bases at V and 6 bases at J, with 18 bases between. The CDR3 covers 14 residues. Per germline, CDR1 SGDLS and CDR2 YYNGEE. DNA of the CDR3: TGTGCCAGCAGTTCCCCTACGAGGGTCCCCGAGCAGTACTTC. It codes for CASSSPTRVPEQYF.

This rearrangement joins TRBV15 to TRBJ2-7, with D possibly matching TRBD1 (6 bases). The length of the CDR3 is 16 residues. Germline V gives CDR1 LNHNV, CDR2 YYDKDF (reference sequence). V shed 1 base and J shed 3 bases, with 16 bases lying between them. In DNA form, the CDR3 reads TGTGCCACCAGCAGAGGTTGGCAGGGGTATATCTACGAGCAGTACTTC. Translation: CATSRGWQGYIYEQYF.

The genes are TRBV11-2 and TRBJ2-5; D perhaps matches TRBD1 (6 bases). The germline V gene encodes CDR1 SGHAT and CDR2 FQNNGV. The CDR3 loop spans 16 amino acids. V was shortened by 4 bases and J by 6 bases, with 21 bases between the two germline ends. For the CDR3, the DNA is TGTGCCAGCAGCTCAACAATAGAAAGGGGGAGTAAGACCCAGTACTTC. Its translation: CASSSTIERGSKTQYF.

The chain links TRBV11-2 to TRBJ1-2; D not resolved. The CDR3 extends over 12 amino acids. Germline assignment: CDR1 SGHAT and CDR2 FQNNGV. V shed 1 base and J shed 13 bases, with 13 bases lying between them. CDR3 DNA: TGTGCCAGCAGCTTAGCGGAGGACGATAGCACCTTC. This sequence encodes CASSLAEDDSTF.

The chain employs TRBV5-4 and TRBJ2-3; 7 bases match TRBD2. Trimming cost V 2 bases and J 2 bases; bases outside gene matches: 5. From germline, CDR1 is SGHNT and CDR2 YYREEE (reference sequence). This CDR3 region has 15 residues. Here the CDR3 reads CASSFSGGVTDTQYF. Written as DNA, the CDR3 is TGTGCCAGCAGCTTTAGTGGGGGGGTCACAGATACGCAGTATTTT.

The chain recombines TRBV7-2 with TRBJ1-2; 10 bases fit TRBD1. With 4 bases clipped from V and 5 bases from J, the junction kept 4 bases outside the gene matches. From germline, CDR1 is SGHTA and CDR2 FQGNSA. This CDR3 has 14 amino acids. CDR3 residues: CASSSGQGIYGYTF. CDR3 DNA sequence: TGTGCCAGCAGCTCGGGACAGGGGATTTATGGCTACACCTTC.

The chain combines TRBV5-6 with TRBJ2-7; D is perhaps TRBD2 (7 bases). The CDR3 covers 14 residues. The germline CDR1 and CDR2 sequences are SGHDT and YYEEEE. V was cut by 4 bases and J by 10 bases, with 21 bases left in between. CDR3 sequence (DNA): TGTGCCAGCAGCCCGGGGGGCATCTTTAGTCGTCAGTACTTC. Translated, it gives CASSPGGIFSRQYF.

This clone occurred a few times. The chain joins TRBV6-5 to TRBJ1-1, with a weak D call TRBD1 (5 bases). V lost 5 bases to trimming and J lost 5 bases, with 15 bases between them. CDR1 MNHEY and CDR2 SVGAGI come from the germline V gene. There are 14 residues in the CDR3. The CDR3 DNA reads as TGTGCCAGCAGTCCGGGGCAGGGAGTAACTGAAGCTTTCTTT. Its protein is CASSPGQGVTEAFF.

The V and J genes are TRBV5-1 and TRBJ2-5; 7 bases match TRBD1. Germline V gene lookup returns CDR1 SGHRS and CDR2 YFSETQ. The V and J ends lost 3 bases and 2 bases, in that order; junction bases with no gene match: 7. This CDR3 contains 15 residues. The CDR3 DNA reads TGCGCCAGCAGCTGGGACAGCTCTTTTCAAGAGACCCAGTACTTC. This sequence encodes CASSWDSSFQETQYF.

The chain joins TRBV15 to TRBJ2-7, with D tentatively TRBD1 (5 bases). The germline V gene has CDR1 LNHNV and CDR2 YYDKDF (reference sequence). This CDR3 has 14 amino acids. Trimming took off 1 base at V and 1 base at J, with 8 bases between the two ends. DNA for the CDR3: TGTGCCACCAGCAGAGTACAGGAGTCCTACGAGCAGTACTTC. As protein: CATSRVQESYEQYF.

This clone was counted a single time. The DNA for the CDR3 is TGTGCCAGTTTCAGGGGGGGGCCTAGGGATGAGCAGTTCTTC. It yields the protein CASFRGGPRDEQFF. The chain employs TRBV19 and TRBJ2-1, with D tentatively TRBD1 or TRBD2 (7 bases each). The CDR3 extends over 14 amino acids. V gave up 8 bases and J gave up 8 bases, with 19 bases separating them. CDR1 and CDR2 from the germline V gene are LNHDA and SQIVND (reference sequence).

V usage is TRBV19 and J usage is TRBJ1-1, with TRBD1 matching over 7 bases. Per the germline V gene, CDR1 is LNHDA and CDR2 is SQIVND (reference sequence). Losses at the gene ends were 1 base for V and 3 bases for J; bases not matched to a gene: 8. This CDR3 has 16 residues. DNA of the CDR3: TGTGCCAGTAGTATAGTAATCGACAGGGTAGACACTGAAGCTTTCTTT. Translated: CASSIVIDRVDTEAFF.

This clone has just a few counts. The rearrangement uses TRBV29-1 and TRBJ1-1; TRBD1 is a possible D gene (5 bases). V dropped 4 bases and J dropped 4 bases, with 16 bases sitting between them. In germline, CDR1 is SQVTM, CDR2 ANQGSEA. The length of the CDR3 is 14 residues. The CDR3 nucleotides are TGCAGCGTTGTCGGGGCTCGGGAGGCCACTGAAGCTTTCTTT. Translating gives CSVVGAREATEAFF.

V gene TRBV5-8 combines with J gene TRBJ2-2; D not certain. Germline V gene data show CDR1 as SGHTS and CDR2 as YDEGEE. The V gene lost 4 bases and the J gene lost 1 base, with 14 bases spanning the gap. This CDR3 has 16 residues. The CDR3 sequence is CASSRRRQVNTGELFF. Here the CDR3 DNA reads TGTGCCAGCAGCCGAAGACGGCAGGTGAACACCGGGGAGCTGTTTTTT.

The J gene is TRBJ1-1, the V gene TRBV7-9, with no clear D. This CDR3 has 14 amino acids. Germline V gene sequence: CDR1 SEHNR, CDR2 FQNEAQ (reference sequence). V lost 10 bases and J 11 bases, leaving 26 bases between the germline ends. CDR3 region: CATEPEGGSSKAFF. The CDR3 nucleotides are TGTGCCACCGAACCGGAGGGAGGGTCCTCGAAGGCTTTCTTT.

The chain employs TRBV9 and TRBJ2-2; D is ambiguous. Between the trimmed V and J ends, which lost 4 bases and 6 bases, there was a span of 13 bases. From germline, CDR1 is SGDLS and CDR2 YYNGEE. This CDR3 has 14 amino acids. DNA for the CDR3: TGTGCCAGCAGCCCCTTCGGAAGGGCCGGGGAGCTGTTTTTT. This gives the protein CASSPFGRAGELFF.

The V gene is TRBV5-4, the J gene TRBJ2-7; TRBD1 matches at 7 bases. The CDR3 extends over 17 amino acids. V dropped 3 bases and J dropped 2; count of bases not matched to a gene: 14. The germline gives CDR1 SGHNT, CDR2 YYREEE (reference sequence). The CDR3 nucleotides are TGTGCCAGCAGCTCCTCCAATCCGGAACAGGGGCCCTACGAGCAGTACTTC. Translation gives CASSSSNPEQGPYEQYF.

The chain links TRBV19 to TRBJ1-3; TRBD1 matches 8 bases. The ends lost 7 bases at V and 1 base at J; junction bases unmatched: 9. Germline CDR1 is LNHDA and CDR2 is SQIVND (reference sequence). This CDR3 is 16 amino acids long. CDR3 in amino acids: CASTRDRGLSGNTIYF. DNA for the CDR3: TGTGCCAGTACCCGAGACAGGGGATTATCTGGAAACACCATATATTTT.